The next 29 T cell receptor beta chains were all read from a single sample in a study of blood T cell repertoires in COVID-19. The protocol was immunoSEQ multiplex PCR, while the TCRdb copy is restricted to in-frame clones and leaves out a portion. The sample holds about 220,000 clones, about 86% seen once. Sequencing used peripheral blood. These TCRs come from a woman aged 45-65 years with COVID-19, enrolled during active disease.

This chain joins TRBV11-2 and TRBJ1-6; D is undetermined. V lost 9 bases to trimming and J lost 4 bases, with 7 bases between them. CDR1 SGHAT and CDR2 FQNNGV come from the germline V gene. The CDR3 is 12 amino acids. The CDR3 reads CASSVYNSPLHF. The CDR3 nucleotides read TGTGCCAGTTCCGTGTATAATTCACCCCTCCACTTT.

The rearrangement joins TRBV19 to TRBJ2-3; TRBD1 matches at 7 bases. The CDR3 has 15 amino acids. Germline CDR1 LNHDA, CDR2 SQIVND (reference sequence). V lost 4 bases, J lost 5 bases, and 9 bases stayed unmatched. The chain's CDR3 is CASSRVTTGRDTQYF. The CDR3 nucleotides read TGTGCCAGTAGTAGGGTCACGACAGGGCGAGATACGCAGTATTTT.

This clone was observed a single time. V and J are TRBV6-6 and TRBJ2-1, with D possibly TRBD1 on 6 matching bases. Germline-derived CDR1 and CDR2 are MNHNY and SVGAGI (reference sequence). The CDR3 sequence is 15 residues long. Trimming took off 5 bases at V and 3 bases at J, with 14 bases between the two ends. The CDR3 here is CASSRQGTNYNEQFF. CDR3 nucleotide sequence: TGTGCCAGCAGTCGCCAGGGGACAAACTACAATGAGCAGTTCTTC.

The chain uses TRBV19 and TRBJ2-1; D is unclear. The CDR3 consists of 14 residues. The germline V and J ends were trimmed by 1 base and 8 bases, with 12 bases remaining between them. Germline values: CDR1 LNHDA, CDR2 SQIVND (reference sequence). The CDR3 DNA is TGTGCCAGTAGTATAGTTCGAGGATCGGATGAGCAGTTCTTC. Encoded protein: CASSIVRGSDEQFF.

The chain links TRBV7-7 to TRBJ2-2, with TRBD1 matching 12 bases. J gave up 7 bases and V 5 bases, and 8 bases lay outside the gene matches. Germline V lookup: CDR1 SSHAT, CDR2 FNYEAQ (reference sequence). CDR3 length: 16 amino acids. The CDR3 bases are TGTGCCAGCAGCCCCGGGACAGGGGGCTCAGGCGGGGAGCTGTTTTTT. This encodes CASSPGTGGSGGELFF.

The chain combines TRBV19 with TRBJ1-5, with 10 nucleotides matching TRBD1. V trimming: 7 bases; J trimming: 0 bases; junction bases outside the gene matches: 15. This CDR3 region has 19 residues. Germline V gives CDR1 LNHDA, CDR2 SQIVND (reference sequence). The CDR3 region has the DNA TGTGCCAGTACCAGCCAATGGACAGGGGGGATTTATAGCAATCAGCCCCAGCATTTT. As protein: CASTSQWTGGIYSNQPQHF.

The rearrangement uses TRBV28 and TRBJ2-3; unclear D gene. Germline V gene sequence: CDR1 MDHEN, CDR2 SYDVKM. Trimming removed 3 bases from V and 1 base from J, with 11 bases in between. The CDR3 has 15 amino acids. CDR3 sequence: CASSFPSRGTDTQYF. The DNA for the CDR3 is TGTGCCAGCAGTTTTCCTTCCCGGGGCACAGATACGCAGTATTTT.

CDR3 in amino acids: CASSELAGMGNTIYF. The CDR3 DNA is TGTGCCAGCAGTGAATTGGCAGGGATGGGAAACACCATATATTTT. The gene calls are TRBV6-1 and TRBJ1-3; the D gene is possibly TRBD1 (5 bases). Germline CDR1 MNHNS, CDR2 SASEGT. This CDR3 region has 15 residues. Trimming took 2 bases from V and 4 from J, leaving 12 bases between them.

This chain links TRBV6-5 with TRBJ2-5; D perhaps matches TRBD1 (6 bases). Germline V lookup: CDR1 MNHEY, CDR2 SVGAGI. This CDR3 region has 15 residues. Trimming took off 6 bases at V and 1 base at J, with 15 bases between the two ends. CDR3 in amino acids: CASRTGFTAQETQYF. Written as DNA, the CDR3 is TGTGCCAGCAGAACAGGGTTCACTGCCCAAGAGACCCAGTACTTC.

V usage is TRBV5-5 and J usage is TRBJ2-3; TRBD1 matches at 7 bases. Germline CDR1 is SGHKS and CDR2 is YYEKEE (reference sequence). V shed 0 bases, J shed 5 bases, and the junction held 3 bases outside the gene matches. CDR3 length: 14 residues. CDR3 loop: CASSLGQGEDTQYF. In nucleotides, the CDR3 is TGTGCCAGCAGCTTGGGACAGGGAGAAGATACGCAGTATTTT.

The chain is built from TRBV12-3 or TRBV12-4 and TRBJ1-1; D may be TRBD1 (6 bases). Trimming removed 5 bases from V and 6 bases from J, with 13 bases in between. The CDR3 totals 13 residues. The CDR3 DNA is TGTGCCAGCAGTCCGGACACAGGGCCTGAAGCTTTCTTT. Protein: CASSPDTGPEAFF.

This chain connects TRBV5-1 to TRBJ2-5; 7 bases map to TRBD2. With 0 bases clipped from V and 1 base from J, the junction kept 0 bases outside the gene matches. This CDR3 comprises 14 residues. Germline V lookup: CDR1 SGHRS, CDR2 YFSETQ. This CDR3 is CASSLERGQETQYF. The CDR3 DNA reads TGCGCCAGCAGCTTGGAGCGGGGCCAAGAGACCCAGTACTTC.

V usage is TRBV15 and J usage is TRBJ2-7; 8 positions agree with TRBD2. Germline V CDR1 and CDR2: LNHNV, YYDKDF (reference sequence). V dropped 0 bases and J dropped 5; count of bases not matched to a gene: 12. CDR3 length: 17 residues. The chain's CDR3 is CATSRDLGGGPIHEQYF. CDR3 nucleotides: TGTGCCACCAGCAGAGATCTCGGCGGGGGGCCGATTCACGAGCAGTACTTC.

The chain links TRBV6-2 or TRBV6-3 to TRBJ2-1; TRBD1 matches at 7 bases. The CDR3 spans 15 residues. Germline trimming cut 5 bases from V and 12 bases from J; bases unmatched to any gene: 16. CDR1 is MNHEY and CDR2 is SVGEGT in the germline V gene. The CDR3 bases are TGTGCCAGCAGTCGCGCCACTTCAGGGGGAGAGGGGCAGTTCTTC. Encoded protein: CASSRATSGGEGQFF.

V is TRBV12-3 or TRBV12-4 and J is TRBJ1-2; possible D gene TRBD1, 6 bases. Trimming removed 3 bases from V and 2 bases from J, with 7 bases in between. The CDR3 covers 13 residues. The DNA for the CDR3 is TGTGCCAGCAGTTTCGACAGGAACTATGGCTACACCTTC. Protein sequence: CASSFDRNYGYTF.

This chain uses TRBV6-5 with TRBJ1-2, with 7 bases matching TRBD1. CDR1 is MNHEY and CDR2 is SVGAGI in the germline V gene. Germline trimming cut 7 bases from V and 0 bases from J; bases unmatched to any gene: 5. The CDR3 spans 14 residues. The CDR3 is CASIQDRTNYGYTF. CDR3 coding DNA: TGTGCCAGCATTCAGGACAGGACTAACTATGGCTACACCTTC.

The table lists this clone with a count of one. The rearrangement joins TRBV30 to TRBJ1-1; D unclear. Between the trimmed V and J ends, which lost 2 bases and 10 bases, there was a span of 8 bases. Germline CDR1 and CDR2: GTSNPN and SVGIG (reference sequence). This CDR3 comprises 10 residues. The CDR3 here is CAWSNAIAFF. CDR3 sequence (DNA): TGTGCCTGGAGTAACGCGATAGCTTTCTTT.

V and J are TRBV4-3 and TRBJ2-7, with D tentatively TRBD1 (6 bases). Deletions cut 4 bases from V and 0 bases from J, with 13 bases between. The CDR3 covers 15 residues. CDR1 and CDR2 from the germline V gene are LGHNA and YSLEER. The CDR3 nucleotides read TGCGCCAGCAGCCTTTGGAAGGACAGCTCCTACGAGCAGTACTTC. Amino acid sequence: CASSLWKDSSYEQYF.

The rearrangement uses TRBV18 and TRBJ2-1; tentative D call: TRBD1 (6 bases). V was shortened by 2 bases and J by 4 bases, with 6 bases between the two germline ends. The CDR3 length is 13 residues. In germline, CDR1 is KGHSH, CDR2 LQKENI. CDR3 loop: CASSPDRYNEQFF. The CDR3 DNA sequence: TGTGCCAGCTCACCAGACAGGTACAATGAGCAGTTCTTC. Combining the CDR3 with reference TRBV18 and TRBJ2-1 gives the whole variable domain NAGVMQNPRHLVRRRGQEARLRCSPMKGHSHVYWYRQLPEEGLKFMVYLQKENIIDESGMPKERFSAEFPKEGPSILRIQQVVRGDSAAYFCASSPDRYNEQFFGPGTRLTVL.

The chain joins TRBV19 to TRBJ2-7; no definite D call. The CDR3 runs 15 residues. The V and J ends lost 3 bases and 0 bases respectively, with 12 bases between them. The germline V gene encodes CDR1 LNHDA and CDR2 SQIVND (reference sequence). CDR3 region: CASSIADFSSYEQYF. The CDR3 DNA sequence: TGTGCCAGTAGTATTGCCGATTTTAGCTCCTACGAGCAGTACTTC.

This clone came up once. This rearrangement joins TRBV3-1 (or the pseudogene TRBV3-2) to TRBJ2-5; tentative D call: TRBD2 (6 bases). Germline lookup yields CDR1 LGHDT and CDR2 YNNKEL (reference sequence). V was trimmed by 1 base and J by 5 bases, leaving 14 bases between them. The CDR3 runs to 15 residues. Written as DNA, the CDR3 is TGTGCCAGCAGCCAAGCGCCTAGCGTAGGGGAGACCCAGTACTTC. It specifies CASSQAPSVGETQYF.

This rearrangement joins TRBV5-5 to TRBJ1-6; 8 bases align to TRBD1. The CDR3 is made up of 15 amino acids. Germline trimming cut 2 bases from V and 7 bases from J; bases unmatched to any gene: 5. The germline V gene encodes CDR1 SGHKS and CDR2 YYEKEE (reference sequence). The chain's CDR3 is CASSLTGQENSPLHF. CDR3 DNA sequence: TGTGCCAGCAGCTTAACGGGACAGGAAAATTCACCCCTCCACTTT.

This sequence joins TRBV6-4 and TRBJ1-5; D gene unclear. Per germline, CDR1 MRHNA and CDR2 SNTAGT. Trimming stripped 3 bases from V and 7 bases from J, with 10 bases between. CDR3 length equals 13 residues. Here the CDR3 DNA reads TGTGCCAGCAGTGAAGGGAGTGGGCAGCCCCAGCATTTT. This translates into CASSEGSGQPQHF.

The V gene is TRBV18, the J gene TRBJ1-2; D not certain. Germline CDR1 and CDR2: KGHSH and LQKENI. The length of the CDR3 is 14 residues. V was clipped by 3 bases and J by 4 bases, with 12 bases between them. The CDR3 DNA follows: TGTGCCAGCTCACCCGCGGTTGGCCTCTATGGCTACACCTTC. As protein: CASSPAVGLYGYTF.

The V and J genes are TRBV7-3 and TRBJ2-3; D may be TRBD2 (5 bases). The CDR3 is made up of 13 amino acids. The germline V gene has CDR1 SGHTA and CDR2 FQGTGA. Trimming removed 1 base at V and 5 bases at J, with 7 bases between. DNA of the CDR3: TGTGCCAGCAGCTTAAATCGGGGAGATACGCAGTATTTT. It specifies CASSLNRGDTQYF.

The V gene is TRBV5-1, the J gene TRBJ2-1; possibly TRBD2 for D (5 bases). The germline V and J ends were trimmed by 4 bases and 10 bases, with 12 bases remaining between them. The CDR3 has 12 residues. CDR1 is SGHRS and CDR2 is YFSETQ in the germline V gene. CDR3 region: CASSQDWREQFF. The CDR3 nucleotides read TGCGCCAGCAGCCAGGACTGGCGGGAGCAGTTCTTC.

This clone has more than one count but fewer than ten. This sequence joins TRBV10-3 and TRBJ2-7; TRBD1 matches 8 bases. The CDR3 consists of 16 residues. CDR1 is ENHRY and CDR2 is SYGVKD in the germline V gene. The V and J ends lost 10 bases and 2 bases, in that order; junction bases with no gene match: 16. This chain's CDR3 is CATSGGPDEGAYEQYF. The CDR3 region has the DNA TGTGCCACATCAGGGGGCCCGGATGAGGGGGCCTACGAGCAGTACTTC.

The V call is TRBV10-3, the J call TRBJ2-3; a possible D gene is TRBD1 (5 bases). The germline V gene encodes CDR1 ENHRY and CDR2 SYGVKD. V was shortened by 3 bases and J by 6 bases, with 13 bases between the two germline ends. The CDR3 loop spans 14 amino acids. The CDR3 DNA reads TGTGCCATCAGTGACTATGGGGCAGCGGATACGCAGTATTTT. Translating gives CAISDYGAADTQYF.

V gene TRBV6-5 combines with J gene TRBJ2-7; D possibly corresponds to TRBD2 (6 bases). The CDR3 spans 13 residues. CDR1 is MNHEY, CDR2 SVGAGI, per germline. With 6 bases removed from V and 0 bases from J, the gap between germline ends came to 9 bases. CDR3 DNA: TGTGCCAGCAGGGTCGGGAGCTCCTACGAGCAGTACGTC. This codes for CASRVGSSYEQYV.